Reported below is one T cell receptor beta chain. The data were obtained in a study of blood T cell repertoires in COVID-19. Overall study context: Material from acute and convalescent COVID-19 was sourced from the United States, Italy and Spain. Nucleic acid was either cDNA or gDNA, and it came from T cells, B-cell-depleted T cells, or PBMCs.

CDR1 SQVTM and CDR2 ANQGSEA come from the germline V gene. This CDR3 has 13 residues. With 5 bases removed from V and 7 bases from J, the gap between germline ends came to 17 bases. Original analysis: Nucleated cell number was recorded as an estimate derived from reference gene primer amplification. Produced via immunoSEQ multiplex PCR; TCRdb's table is partial and in-frame only. From that table come the V and J calls and clone size; the DNA was used to work out D and trimming. The sample has 250,000 to 350,000 clones, approximately 89% seen once. Sequencing was done on a sample of peripheral blood. J is TRBJ1-2 and V is TRBV29-1, with D possibly matching TRBD1 (5 bases). This clonotype was sampled from a woman aged 30 to 39 who had recovered from COVID-19. CDR3 coding DNA: TGCAGCGTTAGCGCTCGGGAGGGGCTTGGCTACACCTTC. Amino acid sequence: CSVSAREGLGYTF.